This TCR beta chain was captured by sequencing in a study of spatial heterogeneity in lung cancer. Study overall: The donor group consisted of roughly 70 patients who had untreated, early-stage non-small cell lung cancer. Each unique TCR and UMI combination was seen more than ten times on average in raw reads.

The ends lost 5 bases at V and 6 bases at J; junction bases unmatched: 12. This CDR3 spans 16 amino acids. Per the germline V gene, CDR1 is SGHTA and CDR2 is FQGNSA. This clonotype is labeled as medium-sized. TCRdb reanalysed the 5' RACE reads using MiXCR and keeps one entry per CDR3 protein. The top ten hold 22% of the sample, which has 20,000 to 30,000 distinct CDR3 sequences, 5% to 6% seen once. Regarding time point: blood at routine non-recurrence follow-up after resection. Sequencing was performed on whole RNA extracted from tumor and nontumor lung tissue, or from frozen PBMC, and the material was left unsorted.

The chain has TRBV7-2 and TRBJ2-3, with TRBD2 identical over 9 bases. The receptor comes from a male donor with early-stage non-small cell lung cancer. The sequencing here drew on PBMCs, taken at follow-up. CDR3 loop: CASSTYSGGPPDTQYF. In nucleotides, the CDR3 is TGTGCCAGCAGCACTTATAGCGGGGGTCCCCCCGATACGCAGTATTTT.